This T cell receptor beta chain stems from a study of cytomegalovirus exposure and HLA in healthy donors. Regarding the study as a whole: Analysis was performed later, and it showed HLA-associated TCR beta chains to be more clonally expanded than equally common others. Presence/absence analyses assumed roughly uniform sequencing depth across donors. V- and J-gene trimming of TCR beta was linked (in a later analysis) to a missense DCLRE1C variant. Per a prior analysis, the majority of TCR beta V segments were productive roughly 87% or roughly 30% of the time.

The primer mix had 60 Vbeta and 13 Jbeta primers. Clones were sequenced by immunoSEQ multiplex PCR, and TCRdb holds only the in-frame ones, with some missing. The repertoire has 270,000 or so clones, 80% to 90% of them found once; the top ten carry roughly 4%. Per the germline V gene, CDR1 is SEHNR and CDR2 is FQNEAQ (reference sequence). The CDR3 contains 15 residues. Trimming left V 5 bases short and J 0 bases short, with 13 bases between. About this clone: Its antigen is currently unknown.

The V and J genes are TRBV7-9 and TRBJ1-1; D is ambiguous. The TCR sequence derives from a middle-aged man in good health and CMV-seropositive. Sequenced: PBMCs. DNA for the CDR3: TGTGCCAGCAGCCATACGTCCGCAGTGAACACTGAAGCTTTCTTT. This gives the protein CASSHTSAVNTEAFF.